The rows below give T cell receptor beta chains drawn from one sample of a study of STAT5B mutations in CD4+ large granular lymphocyte leukemia. Here immunoSEQ multiplex PCR was the method, and the copy in TCRdb shows in-frame clones only, minus some. The table has almost 30,000 clones, approximately 79% seen once. Sequenced: CD4+ T cells from blood buffy coats. The receptors derive from a human donor in good health. Both conserved end residues are part of each CDR3. The D gene is left open where the match is weak. Clone sizes are given selectively: once, few, many, or a class where the clone is expanded.

.	TRBV29-1	.	TRBJ1-6	TGCAGCGTGGCGACAGAGGGGAATTCACCCCTCCACTTT	CSVATEGNSPLHF
.	TRBV15	once	TRBJ1-2	TGTGCCACCAGCAGGGTAGGGGATGGCTACACCTTC	CATSRVGDGYTF
TRBD2	TRBV10-3	.	TRBJ2-5	TGTGCCATCAGCGATAGACTAGCGGGGGAACAAGAGACCCAGTACTTC	CAISDRLAGEQETQYF
.	TRBV7-2	.	TRBJ1-2	TGTGCCAGCACCCAGGACTATGGCTACACCTTC	CASTQDYGYTF
TRBD1	TRBV4-1	.	TRBJ2-2	TGCGCCAGCAGTCTTTACAGGGGGCTCGGGGCCGGGGAGCTGTTTTTT	CASSLYRGLGAGELFF
.	TRBV5-1	once	TRBJ2-7	TGCGCCAGCAGCTTGGGGTCCAGCTACGAGCAGTACTTC	CASSLGSSYEQYF
.	TRBV19	.	TRBJ1-2	TGTGCCAGTAGTATATCTCCAGACAACTATGGCTACACCTTC	CASSISPDNYGYTF
.	TRBV7-2	.	TRBJ1-2	TGTGCCAGCAGCTTAGGTAATGGCGATGGCTACACCTTC	CASSLGNGDGYTF
.	TRBV19	.	TRBJ2-2	TGTGCCAGTAGTCCGGTACTGAACACCGGGGAGCTGTTTTTT	CASSPVLNTGELFF
.	TRBV7-8	.	TRBJ1-2	TGTGCCAGCAGCTTAGTATCGAGGGACTATGGCTACACCTTC	CASSLVSRDYGYTF
.	TRBV29-1	.	TRBJ2-3	TGCAGCGTTGAGAGTGCGGGGTCCCCAGATACGCAGTATTTT	CSVESAGSPDTQYF
.	TRBV4-1	.	TRBJ2-1	TGCGCCAGCAGCCAAGTACAAAGGACCCCCTACAATGAGCAGTTCTTC	CASSQVQRTPYNEQFF
.	TRBV5-4	few	TRBJ1-1	TGTGCCAGCAGCCGTCCCGGACAGCCTACTGAAGCTTTCTTT	CASSRPGQPTEAFF
TRBD1	TRBV5-1	.	TRBJ2-7	TGCGCCAGCAGACGTAGGACAGGGGGCGACGGGTCCTACGAGCAGTACTTC	CASRRRTGGDGSYEQYF
TRBD2	TRBV10-3	.	TRBJ2-1	TGTGCCATCAGTGAGACTAGCGGGGGGGCCAATTACAATGAGCAGTTCTTC	CAISETSGGANYNEQFF
.	TRBV2	.	TRBJ2-1	TGTGCCAGCAGTGAATCCGGCAATGAGCAGTTCTTC	CASSESGNEQFF
.	TRBV11-3	.	TRBJ2-7	TGTGCCAGCAGCTTCGACGGCTACGAGCAGTACTTC	CASSFDGYEQYF
.	TRBV19	few	TRBJ2-6	TGTGCCAGTAGTATCCCGGGGAGGAGGGTAGCTGGGGCCAACGTCCTGACTTTC	CASSIPGRRVAGANVLTF
.	TRBV19	.	TRBJ1-5	TGTGCCAGTAGTATCGCAAGAAATCAGCCCCAGCATTTT	CASSIARNQPQHF
TRBD1	TRBV4-3	.	TRBJ1-2	TGCGCCAGCAGCCGCGGGACAGGGGGCGACTATGGCTACACCTTC	CASSRGTGGDYGYTF
TRBD2	TRBV5-4	.	TRBJ2-2	TGTGCCAGCAGCTTGGGACTAGCGGTCGCGAACACCGGGGAGCTGTTTTTT	CASSLGLAVANTGELFF
TRBD2	TRBV7-2	.	TRBJ2-1	TGTGCCAGCAGCTTAGGCCGGACTAGCGGGGGGTTTGAGCAGTTCTTC	CASSLGRTSGGFEQFF
.	TRBV7-2	.	TRBJ1-1	TGTGCCAGCAGCCCGGACAGCTTGAACACTGAAGCTTTCTTT	CASSPDSLNTEAFF
.	TRBV4-1	.	TRBJ2-6	TGCGCCAGCAGCCAAGTTGGAGGCTCTGGGGCCAACGTCCTGACTTTC	CASSQVGGSGANVLTF
.	TRBV5-1	.	TRBJ2-6	TGCGCCAGCAGCTTGGGCCACGGGAACTCTGGGGCCAACGTCCTGACTTTC	CASSLGHGNSGANVLTF
.	TRBV19	.	TRBJ2-1	TGTGCCAGTAGTACTTCCGGGACTTTGCAGTTCTTC	CASSTSGTLQFF
TRBD2	TRBV14	few	TRBJ2-5	TGTGCCAGCAGCCAATACCTAGCGGTAGAGACCCAGTACTTC	CASSQYLAVETQYF
.	TRBV7-2	.	TRBJ2-5	TGTGCCAGCAGCCCGACAGAACCAGGACCGCGCGGGACCCAGTACTTC	CASSPTEPGPRGTQYF
.	TRBV28	.	TRBJ1-5	TGTGCCAGCAAGAAACTGGGCGATAGCAATCAGCCCCAGCATTTT	CASKKLGDSNQPQHF